This T cell receptor beta chain was captured in a study of cytomegalovirus exposure and HLA in healthy donors. Findings and caveats of the study: Most TCR sequences were rare, but some public TCRs occurred in many donors.

Sequenced by immunoSEQ multiplex PCR; TCRdb stores in-frame clones only, minus some. Of tens of thousands of clones in the sample, roughly 90% were seen once. As to this clone: The antigen is not known.

The CDR3 consists of 14 residues. V shed 4 bases, J shed 3 bases, and the junction held 2 bases outside the gene matches. Per the germline V gene, CDR1 is SGHRS and CDR2 is YFSETQ. The sample was PBMCs. The source of this sequence is a man between 18 and 35 years old in good health and CMV-seronegative. J is TRBJ2-1 and V is TRBV5-1, with TRBD2 identical over 9 bases. The CDR3 coding sequence is TGCGCCAGCAGCCCTAGCGGGGACTACAATGAGCAGTTCTTC. Protein product: CASSPSGDYNEQFF.